This T cell receptor (beta chain) was identified in a study of T cell repertoires in cytomegalovirus infection. The V end was cut by 7 bases, the J end by 2 bases, with 11 bases between. Germline V lookup: CDR1 SQVTM, CDR2 ANQGSEA. The CDR3 is 12 residues long. Each CDR3 protein is one row after TCRdb ran MiXCR on the reads. The sample has hundreds of thousands of distinct CDR3 sequences; 10% to 12% are singletons. The TCR sequence derives from a human donor in good health (CMV status not recorded). Some clones in this sample may be carry-over from other donors' samples. Sequenced sample: PBMCs. The V gene is TRBV29-1, the J gene TRBJ1-2; a possible D gene is TRBD1 (5 bases). CDR3 sequence (DNA): TGCAGCGCCCTGACAGAGAACTATGGCTACACCTTC. This encodes CSALTENYGYTF.